Listed below are T cell receptor beta chains from one sample, sequenced in a study of beta chain features in type 1 diabetes. The data were produced by immunoSEQ multiplex PCR, yet TCRdb's version contains in-frame clones alone and is incomplete. The data contain fewer than 350,000 clones, 15% of them seen just once; the ten biggest clones take up roughly 0.015%. The material sequenced was naive CD4+ T cells from blood. The receptors stem from a man aged 18 to 30 with type 1 diabetes. The CDR3 runs from the conserved cysteine through the conserved F or W. The order of the fields is D gene, V gene, clone size, J gene, CDR3 DNA, CDR3 protein. A D gene is named only where the DNA matches it firmly. Rows may omit the clone size; those that give it use once, few, many or a size class.

NA,TRBV7-2,few,TRBJ1-5,TGTGCCAGCAGCTTTGTACCGGGCAATCAGCCCCAGCATTTT,CASSFVPGNQPQHF
TRBD1,TRBV5-1,few,TRBJ2-5,TGCGCCAGCAGCCCTGACAGGGCTCAAGAGACCCAGTACTTC,CASSPDRAQETQYF
TRBD2,TRBV29-1,NA,TRBJ2-1,TGCAGCGTTCAAGCGGGGTACTACAATGAGCAGTTCTTC,CSVQAGYYNEQFF
NA,TRBV5-5,few,TRBJ2-5,TGTGCCAGCACCTCCGGGGTCGCCGAGACCCAGTACTTC,CASTSGVAETQYF
TRBD1,TRBV25-1,NA,TRBJ1-5,TGTGCCAGCAGTGAAGGGGACAGAAGCAGTCAGCCCCAGCATTTT,CASSEGDRSSQPQHF
TRBD1,TRBV5-1,NA,TRBJ1-1,TGCGCCAGCAGCCCGCAGGGGGTGGGCACTGAAGCTTTCTTT,CASSPQGVGTEAFF
TRBD2,TRBV5-4,NA,TRBJ2-7,TGTGCCAGCAGCTCCTCTAGCGGGCGCTACGAGCAGTACTTC,CASSSSSGRYEQYF
NA,TRBV9,NA,TRBJ1-2,TGTGCCAGCAGCCCACAGACAAACTATGGCTACACCTTC,CASSPQTNYGYTF
NA,TRBV7-6,NA,TRBJ1-5,TGTGCCAGCAGCCCGGGAATGTACCTCGATCAGCCCCAGCATTTT,CASSPGMYLDQPQHF
NA,TRBV28,few,TRBJ2-2,TGTGCCAGCAGGGCTTTCCTCAGGGGAGGGTCGAACACCGGGGAGCTGTTTTTT,CASRAFLRGGSNTGELFF
NA,TRBV28,few,TRBJ2-7,TGTGCCAGCAGCAAGACTAGTTCAGTGTCCTACGAGCAGTACTTC,CASSKTSSVSYEQYF
NA,TRBV5-4,few,TRBJ2-7,TGTGCCAGCAGCCAAGATGTACTTTACGAGCAGTACTTC,CASSQDVLYEQYF
TRBD2,TRBV4-3,NA,TRBJ2-7,TGCGCCAGCAGCCAAGCAGTGGCAGCGGGGGGCTCGATGAGCTACGAGCAGTACTTC,CASSQAVAAGGSMSYEQYF
TRBD1,TRBV7-2,few,TRBJ1-5,TGTGCCAGCAGCTTAGCCGGGACAGGGAACAATCAGCCCCAGCATTTT,CASSLAGTGNNQPQHF
NA,TRBV19,NA,TRBJ2-3,TGTGCCAGTAGGCCAGGCCCGGCGAGCACAGATACGCAGTATTTT,CASRPGPASTDTQYF
TRBD2,TRBV9,NA,TRBJ2-5,TGTGCCAGCAGCAGACTAGCGGAAGAGACCCAGTACTTC,CASSRLAEETQYF
TRBD1,TRBV28,once,TRBJ2-6,TGTGCCAGCAGACTTGGACAGGAAGTGGATCTGACTTTC,CASRLGQEVDLTF
TRBD1,TRBV6-6,few,TRBJ1-5,TGTGCCAGCAGGGATCCGGGACAGGGGGCCAATCAGCCCCAGCATTTT,CASRDPGQGANQPQHF
TRBD1,TRBV29-1,NA,TRBJ2-3,TGCAGCGTGGACAGGGCGAGCACAGATACGCAGTATTTT,CSVDRASTDTQYF
NA,TRBV7-2,NA,TRBJ1-5,TGTGCCAGCACCCGGGACACCCTCAAGGGGCCCCAGCATTTT,CASTRDTLKGPQHF
NA,TRBV18,NA,TRBJ1-1,TGTGCCAGCTCATCAGGCGAGAACACTGAAGCTTTCTTT,CASSSGENTEAFF
NA,TRBV5-1,NA,TRBJ2-7,TGCGCCAGCAGCTTGGTTCCGGGGGAGCAGTACTTC,CASSLVPGEQYF
TRBD1,TRBV7-8,once,TRBJ1-1,TGTGCCAGCAGCGCGAGACAGGGACCGAACACTGAAGCTTTCTTT,CASSARQGPNTEAFF
NA,TRBV2,few,TRBJ1-1,TGTGCCAGCAGGAAGGACAGCACCAACACTGAAGCTTTCTTT,CASRKDSTNTEAFF
NA,TRBV28,NA,TRBJ1-3,TGTGCCAGCAGGCCAGACTCTGGAAACACCATATATTTT,CASRPDSGNTIYF
NA,TRBV21-1,NA,TRBJ1-1,TGTGCCAGCAGCACTTGGACAGGGGAAACTGAAGCTTTCTTT,CASSTWTGETEAFF
NA,TRBV7-9,NA,TRBJ2-2,TGTGCCAGCAGCTCAGACTCCGGGAACACCGGGGAGCTGTTTTTT,CASSSDSGNTGELFF
NA,TRBV30,few,TRBJ2-7,TGTGCCTGGAGTCCCCCCGCCTACGAGCAGTACTTC,CAWSPPAYEQYF
TRBD1,TRBV5-1,NA,TRBJ2-5,TGCGCCAGCAGCAGGGGACAGGCGTCCCAAGAGACCCAGTACTTC,CASSRGQASQETQYF
TRBD1,TRBV7-2,few,TRBJ2-4,TGTGCCAGCAGCCGGACAGGGGACATTCAGTACTTC,CASSRTGDIQYF
NA,TRBV28,few,TRBJ2-7,TGTGCCAGCAGTTTAGGCTCCACCCTCGAGCAGTACTTC,CASSLGSTLEQYF
NA,TRBV30,NA,TRBJ1-4,TGTGCCTTGGAGTCCGGAGGGAATGAGGAAAAACTGTTTTTT,CALESGGNEEKLFF
TRBD1,TRBV7-8,few,TRBJ2-7,TGTGCCAGCAGCATCAGGGGGCGGGAAATCTCCTACGAGCAGTACTTC,CASSIRGREISYEQYF
NA,TRBV28,few,TRBJ2-3,TGTGCCAGCAGTACTCCAGGGGAGGGGGATACGCAGTATTTT,CASSTPGEGDTQYF
NA,TRBV18,few,TRBJ1-1,TGTGCCAGCTCACCCTCGACAGCCACTGAAGCTTTCTTT,CASSPSTATEAFF
NA,TRBV7-2,few,TRBJ2-4,TGTGCCAGCAGCGAGCAGGGTATAAACATTCAGTACTTC,CASSEQGINIQYF
TRBD1,TRBV11-2,NA,TRBJ1-4,TGTGCCAGCAGCCCAACCACCATACAGGGGGCCATAACTAATGAAAAACTGTTTTTT,CASSPTTIQGAITNEKLFF
NA,TRBV28,NA,TRBJ1-4,TGTGCCAGCTTCGAAGCAGGGGCAGCTAATGAAAAACTGTTTTTT,CASFEAGAANEKLFF
TRBD1,TRBV28,NA,TRBJ2-6,TGTGCCAGCAGTCACGGGACAGACCTATCTGGGGCCAACGTCCTGACTTTC,CASSHGTDLSGANVLTF
TRBD1,TRBV5-4,NA,TRBJ1-4,TGTGCCAGCAGCCCGAGGACAGGGGCAAGCGAAAAACTGTTTTTT,CASSPRTGASEKLFF
NA,TRBV7-2,few,TRBJ2-3,TGTGCCAGCAGCTTAGGGGGGCCCACAGATACGCAGTATTTT,CASSLGGPTDTQYF
TRBD1,TRBV6-5,few,TRBJ2-1,TGTGCCAGCAGCACCCGGGACAGGGGAAACAATGAGCAGTTCTTC,CASSTRDRGNNEQFF
NA,TRBV4-3,NA,TRBJ1-5,TGCGCCAGCAGCCAAGATATCCGGGGGGATCAGCCCCAGCATTTT,CASSQDIRGDQPQHF
NA,TRBV6-5,few,TRBJ2-3,TGTGCCAGCAGTTACTACGAGGGTACGCAGTATTTT,CASSYYEGTQYF
NA,TRBV29-1,NA,TRBJ1-2,TGCAGCGTCGAGCTGTTAGCTAACTATGGCTACACCTTC,CSVELLANYGYTF
TRBD2,TRBV5-4,NA,TRBJ2-5,TGTGCCAGCAGCCTGACTAGCGGGAGCGTCGAGACCCAGTACTTC,CASSLTSGSVETQYF
NA,TRBV5-4,NA,TRBJ2-3,TGTGCCAGCAGCTTGGCCGGGGATACGCAGTATTTT,CASSLAGDTQYF
TRBD2,TRBV19,NA,TRBJ2-1,TGTGCCAGTACTCTTACTAGCGGAAGCTCCTACAATGAGCAGTTCTTC,CASTLTSGSSYNEQFF
NA,TRBV7-2,NA,TRBJ2-5,TGTGCCAGCAGCTTAGAAAGGCAGCGAGAGACCCAGTACTTC,CASSLERQRETQYF